This is a list of T cell receptor beta chains from one sample in a study of blood T cell repertoires in COVID-19. Clones were read by immunoSEQ multiplex PCR, and TCRdb kept only the in-frame ones, dropping some. The profile covers about 220,000 clones, with 83% appearing a single time and 3.5% to 4% taken by the ten largest. The sample taken for sequencing was PBMCs or T cells enriched from blood (not recorded which). These receptors all come from a woman in her thirties or forties who had been exposed to COVID-19. The CDR3 runs from the conserved cysteine through the conserved F or W. D genes are given only for firm matches. Not every row has a clone size; where given, it reads once, few, many or a size class.

v_gene	d_gene	j_gene	abundance	CDR3aa	CDR3nt
TRBV30	TRBD1	TRBJ1-2	few	CAWSGDRNYGYTF	TGTGCCTGGAGTGGGGACAGGAACTATGGCTACACCTTC
TRBV29-1	.	TRBJ1-1	.	CSVDESRAFF	TGCAGCGTTGATGAATCTCGGGCTTTCTTT
TRBV5-1	.	TRBJ2-7	.	CASSLAKAGSKGEQYF	TGCGCCAGCAGCTTGGCCAAGGCGGGATCGAAGGGCGAGCAGTACTTC
TRBV28	TRBD1	TRBJ1-5	once	CASSSGQGGREPQHF	TGTGCCAGCAGTTCGGGACAGGGCGGACGGGAGCCCCAGCATTTT
TRBV20-1	.	TRBJ1-2	.	CSASLQAGYTF	TGCAGTGCTAGTCTACAGGCTGGCTACACCTTC
TRBV12-3/TRBV12-4	TRBD1	TRBJ2-7	.	CASSPPWAGGPYF	TGTGCCAGCAGTCCCCCTTGGGCAGGGGGACCGTACTTC
TRBV3-1/TRBV3-2	.	TRBJ1-2	.	CASSPIGQINNYGYTF	TGTGCCAGCAGCCCAATAGGACAGATCAATAACTATGGCTACACCTTC
TRBV2	.	TRBJ2-1	.	CASKQGGDEQFF	TGTGCCAGCAAACAGGGTGGCGATGAGCAGTTCTTC
TRBV13	.	TRBJ1-1	.	CASSSRTTLNTEAFF	TGTGCCAGCAGCTCACGGACAACGTTAAACACTGAAGCTTTCTTT
TRBV3-1/TRBV3-2	TRBD1	TRBJ2-5	.	CASSPGRGTGGKETQYF	TGTGCCAGCAGCCCAGGAAGGGGGACAGGGGGGAAGGAGACCCAGTACTTC
TRBV6-5	.	TRBJ2-4	.	CASSYLSGVDNIQYF	TGTGCCAGCAGTTACTTGTCCGGGGTTGATAACATTCAGTACTTC
TRBV5-1	TRBD1	TRBJ2-7	.	CASSFLVAAGGSSYEQYF	TGCGCCAGCAGCTTTTTAGTCGCGGCAGGGGGAAGCTCCTACGAGCAGTACTTC
TRBV6-1	TRBD2	TRBJ2-1	few	CASSEGGSGVLEQFF	TGTGCCAGCAGTGAAGGAGGTAGCGGGGTATTAGAGCAGTTCTTC
TRBV9	.	TRBJ1-1	.	CASSVGTGLGRTEAFF	TGTGCCAGCAGCGTAGGTACAGGTTTAGGGCGCACTGAAGCTTTCTTT
TRBV5-1	TRBD1	TRBJ2-7	.	CASSFNPGTGNEQYF	TGCGCCAGCAGCTTCAACCCCGGGACAGGGAACGAGCAGTACTTC
TRBV27	TRBD1	TRBJ1-6	.	CASSLISFQGQDSGNSPLHF	TGTGCCAGCAGTTTAATCTCGTTCCAGGGACAGGACTCCGGTAATTCACCCCTCCACTTT
TRBV28	.	TRBJ2-5	.	CASSTQRISGTQYF	TGTGCCAGCAGCACCCAAAGGATCTCGGGGACCCAGTACTTC
TRBV19	.	TRBJ1-4	many	CASSPNRDANEKLFF	TGTGCCAGTAGTCCGAACCGGGATGCTAATGAAAAACTGTTTTTT
TRBV25-1	TRBD2	TRBJ2-2	few	CASRASGGAGTGELFF	TGTGCCAGCAGGGCTAGCGGGGGGGCGGGCACCGGGGAGCTGTTTTTT
TRBV10-3	TRBD2	TRBJ2-1	.	CAIRSSGDDGEQFF	TGTGCCATCAGAAGTAGCGGGGATGATGGTGAGCAGTTCTTC
TRBV7-9	.	TRBJ1-1	.	CASRNPHGDTEAFF	TGTGCCAGCAGGAACCCTCACGGGGACACTGAAGCTTTCTTT
TRBV5-6	.	TRBJ1-6	.	CASSLALTTLNSPLHF	TGTGCCAGCAGCTTGGCCCTTACCACTTTAAATTCACCCCTCCACTTT
TRBV5-1	TRBD1	TRBJ1-1	.	CASSLGAGQGPKNTEAFF	TGCGCCAGCAGCTTGGGCGCGGGACAGGGGCCAAAGAACACTGAAGCTTTCTTT
TRBV29-1	.	TRBJ1-2	.	CSVEAYGYTF	TGCAGCGTTGAGGCATATGGCTACACCTTC
TRBV19	.	TRBJ1-1	once	CASRLGAMNTEAFF	TGTGCCAGCCGCTTAGGGGCAATGAACACTGAAGCTTTCTTT
TRBV6-2/TRBV6-3	TRBD2	TRBJ2-3	.	CASSYRRASGGFTDTQYF	TGTGCCAGCAGTTACCGAAGGGCTAGCGGGGGGTTCACAGATACGCAGTATTTT
TRBV4-2	TRBD2	TRBJ2-7	.	CASSPGGGGRREQYF	TGTGCCAGCAGCCCCGGCGGCGGGGGGCGAAGGGAGCAGTACTTC
TRBV3-1/TRBV3-2	TRBD1	TRBJ2-7	.	CASGRPGQGDEQYF	TGTGCCAGCGGCAGACCGGGACAGGGGGACGAGCAGTACTTC
TRBV7-8	.	TRBJ1-4	.	CASSQRGGTNEKLFF	TGTGCCAGCAGCCAAAGGGGGGGGACTAATGAAAAACTGTTTTTT
TRBV4-1	TRBD1	TRBJ1-6	.	CASSQWDRVVDSPLHF	TGCGCCAGCAGCCAATGGGACAGGGTCGTGGATTCACCCCTCCACTTT
TRBV5-1	TRBD2	TRBJ2-3	.	CASSPAGPSGGARDTQYF	TGCGCCAGCAGCCCGGCGGGCCCTAGCGGGGGGGCGAGAGATACGCAGTATTTT
TRBV20-1	.	TRBJ1-3	.	CSASNRARNTIYF	TGCAGTGCTAGTAACAGGGCTAGAAACACCATATATTTT
TRBV5-1	.	TRBJ2-3	.	CASSLEGNPQVDTQYF	TGCGCCAGCAGCTTGGAGGGGAACCCACAAGTAGATACGCAGTATTTT
TRBV12-3/TRBV12-4	.	TRBJ2-2	.	CASSPSRAGELFF	TGTGCCAGCAGCCCCTCGAGGGCCGGGGAGCTGTTTTTT
TRBV7-9	.	TRBJ1-6	many	CASSLEGNSPLHF	TGTGCCAGCAGCTTGGAGGGTAACTCACCCCTCCACTTT